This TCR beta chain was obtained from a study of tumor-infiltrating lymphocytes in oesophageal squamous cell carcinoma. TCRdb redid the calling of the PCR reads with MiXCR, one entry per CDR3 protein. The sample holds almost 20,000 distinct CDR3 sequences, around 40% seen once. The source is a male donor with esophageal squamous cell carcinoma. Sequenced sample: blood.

CDR3 coding DNA: TGTGCCACCAGCAGAGGTCGCTACGGTAACACCGGGGAGCTGTTTTTT. Its translation is CATSRGRYGNTGELFF. The rearrangement uses TRBV15 and TRBJ2-2; D unclear. The CDR3 sequence is 16 residues long. V was trimmed by 1 base and J by 2 bases, leaving 11 bases between them. Germline lookup yields CDR1 LNHNV and CDR2 YYDKDF (reference sequence).